One and the same sample provided the 11 T cell receptor beta chains below, sequenced in a study of cytomegalovirus exposure and HLA in healthy donors. The PCR was carried out with 60 Vbeta primers and 13 Jbeta primers. Libraries were prepared by immunoSEQ multiplex PCR; TCRdb keeps only in-frame clonotypes and omits some of them. Of some 130,000 clones listed, about 70% were seen once; the top ten hold 2.6%. Sequenced sample: PBMCs. Receptor source: a woman between 55 and 75 years old in good health and CMV-seropositive.

V usage is TRBV19 and J usage is TRBJ1-2; tentatively, D is TRBD1 (6 bases). Deletions cut 3 bases from V and 0 bases from J, with 14 bases between. There are 16 residues in the CDR3. Germline V gene data show CDR1 as LNHDA and CDR2 as SQIVND (reference sequence). In DNA, the CDR3 is TGTGCCAGTAGTATCGGGACATCTGTAGCTAACTATGGCTACACCTTC. The encoded protein is CASSIGTSVANYGYTF.

The V call is TRBV7-9, the J call TRBJ1-2, with D unresolved. The ends were cut back, 5 bases at V and 0 bases at J, with 10 bases in the middle. The CDR3 is made up of 14 amino acids. Germline V gene sequence: CDR1 SEHNR, CDR2 FQNEAQ (reference sequence). CDR3 region: CASSRDTANYGYTF. The CDR3 DNA is TGTGCCAGCAGCCGAGACACCGCTAACTATGGCTACACCTTC.

J is TRBJ1-2 and V is TRBV19, with D possibly being TRBD1 (6 bases). The CDR3 extends over 16 amino acids. Germline CDR1 reads LNHDA; CDR2 reads SQIVND (reference sequence). V was pared by 9 bases and J by 2 bases, with 22 bases between. The CDR3 DNA is TGTGCCAGCACCGGGACACCTTTATTATTGAACTATGGCTACACCTTC. This sequence encodes CASTGTPLLLNYGYTF.

There are a few counts of this clone. V usage is TRBV10-2 and J usage is TRBJ1-4, with D possibly matching TRBD1 (6 bases). This CDR3 region has 13 residues. Germline loops: CDR1 WSHSY, CDR2 SAAADI. V shed 6 bases and J shed 8 bases, with 13 bases lying between them. The CDR3: CASRVQGEEKLFF. The CDR3 DNA reads TGCGCCAGCAGGGTACAGGGTGAAGAAAAACTGTTTTTT.

The rearrangement joins TRBV6-5 to TRBJ1-1, with 7 bases lining up with TRBD1. The CDR3 runs to 13 residues. CDR1 and CDR2 (germline): MNHEY, SVGAGI. With V trimmed by 5 bases and J by 5 bases, 5 bases remained unmatched. Here the CDR3 reads CASSPGTVTEAFF. The CDR3 DNA follows: TGTGCCAGCAGTCCTGGGACAGTAACTGAAGCTTTCTTT.

This clone was observed a few times. The genes are TRBV14 and TRBJ1-2, with D possibly matching TRBD1 (6 bases). CDR1 SGHDN and CDR2 FVKESK come from the germline V gene. The CDR3 sequence is 15 residues long. V gave up 1 base and J gave up 4 bases, with 13 bases separating them. CDR3 protein: CASSQAHRAAYGYTF. The CDR3 DNA reads as TGTGCCAGCAGCCAAGCGCACAGGGCAGCCTATGGCTACACCTTC.

The chain uses TRBV6-6 and TRBJ2-5; 10 bases are a match to TRBD1. CDR1 is MNHNY, CDR2 SVGAGI, per germline (reference sequence). The trim removed 5 bases at V and 5 bases at J, leaving 5 bases unmatched. The CDR3 is made up of 14 amino acids. CDR3 sequence reads: CASSPGTGVETQYF. CDR3 bases: TGTGCCAGCAGTCCTGGGACAGGGGTGGAGACCCAGTACTTC.

This chain links TRBV10-3 with TRBJ1-3, with 8 bases matching TRBD1. This CDR3 contains 13 residues. Germline V gene lookup returns CDR1 ENHRY and CDR2 SYGVKD. J was trimmed by 2 bases and V by 11 bases; bases with no gene match: 5. The CDR3 DNA reads TGTGCCTCCTCAGGGGGCCCTGGAAACACCATATATTTT. Protein: CASSGGPGNTIYF.

The gene calls are TRBV9 and TRBJ1-3; a possible D gene is TRBD1 (5 bases). The germline gives CDR1 SGDLS, CDR2 YYNGEE. This CDR3 comprises 15 residues. V lost 2 bases and J 3 bases, leaving 12 bases between the germline ends. CDR3 nucleotide sequence: TGTGCCAGCAGCGTCGGGGGGGGAAGTGGAAACACCATATATTTT. Its translation is CASSVGGGSGNTIYF.

The chain combines TRBV10-2 with TRBJ2-2, with D maybe TRBD1 (5 bases). V lost 6 bases and J lost 2, with 10 bases in between. This CDR3 has 14 residues. The V gene's germline CDR1 is WSHSY and CDR2 SAAADI. This CDR3 is CASRGRLNTGELFF. The CDR3 coding sequence is TGCGCCAGCAGGGGGCGGCTTAACACCGGGGAGCTGTTTTTT.

The chain uses TRBV7-3 and TRBJ2-7; D is unresolved. The CDR3 contains 12 residues. The germline V gene has CDR1 SGHTA and CDR2 FQGTGA. V lost 4 bases to trimming and J lost 6 bases, with 10 bases between them. The CDR3 here is CASSSQASEQYF. CDR3 DNA: TGTGCCAGCAGCTCCCAGGCTTCCGAGCAGTACTTC.